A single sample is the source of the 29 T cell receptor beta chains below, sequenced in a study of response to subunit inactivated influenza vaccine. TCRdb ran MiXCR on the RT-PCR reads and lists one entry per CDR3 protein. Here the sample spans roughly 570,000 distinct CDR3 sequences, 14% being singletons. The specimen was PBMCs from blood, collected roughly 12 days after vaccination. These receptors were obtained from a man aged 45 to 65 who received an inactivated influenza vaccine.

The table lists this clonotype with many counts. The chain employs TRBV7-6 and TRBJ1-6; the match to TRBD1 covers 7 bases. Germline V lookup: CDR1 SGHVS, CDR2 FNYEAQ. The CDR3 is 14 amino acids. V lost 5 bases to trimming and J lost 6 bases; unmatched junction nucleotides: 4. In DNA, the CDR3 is TGTGCCAGCAGCCGGGGACAGACTAATTCACCCCTCCACTTT. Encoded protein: CASSRGQTNSPLHF.

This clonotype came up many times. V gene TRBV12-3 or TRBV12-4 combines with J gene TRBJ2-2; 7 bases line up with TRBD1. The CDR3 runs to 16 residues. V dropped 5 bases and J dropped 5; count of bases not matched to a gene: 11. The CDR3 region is CASSRQGRGRTGELFF. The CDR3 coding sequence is TGTGCCAGCAGTCGACAGGGAAGGGGTAGGACCGGGGAGCTGTTTTTT.

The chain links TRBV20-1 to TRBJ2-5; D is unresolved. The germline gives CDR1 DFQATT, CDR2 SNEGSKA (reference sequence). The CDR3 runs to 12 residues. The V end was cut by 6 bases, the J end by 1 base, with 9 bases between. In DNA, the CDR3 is TGCAGTGCCTATGACGGCCAAGAGACCCAGTACTTC. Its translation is CSAYDGQETQYF.

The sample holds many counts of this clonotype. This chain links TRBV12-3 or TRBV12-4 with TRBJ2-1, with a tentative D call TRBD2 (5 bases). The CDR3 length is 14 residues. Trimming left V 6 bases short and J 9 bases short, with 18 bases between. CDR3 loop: CASSLRTHGGEQFF. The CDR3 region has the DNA TGTGCCAGCAGCCTAAGGACTCACGGTGGTGAGCAGTTCTTC.

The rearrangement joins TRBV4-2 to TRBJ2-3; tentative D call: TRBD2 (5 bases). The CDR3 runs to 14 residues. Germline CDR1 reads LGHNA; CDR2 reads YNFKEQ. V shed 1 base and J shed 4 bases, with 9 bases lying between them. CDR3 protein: CASSQGRNADTQYF. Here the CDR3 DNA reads TGTGCCAGCAGCCAAGGGAGGAATGCAGATACGCAGTATTTT.

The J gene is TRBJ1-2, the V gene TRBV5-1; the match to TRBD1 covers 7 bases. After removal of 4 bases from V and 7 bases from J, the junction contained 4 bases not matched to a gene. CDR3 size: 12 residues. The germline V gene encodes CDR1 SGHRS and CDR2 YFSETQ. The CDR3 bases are TGCGCCAGCAGCGAGGGGGCGTTTGGCTACACCTTC. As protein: CASSEGAFGYTF. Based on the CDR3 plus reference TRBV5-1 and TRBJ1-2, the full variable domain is KAGVTQTPRYLIKTRGQQVTLSCSPISGHRSVSWYQQTPGQGLQFLFEYFSETQRNKGNFPGRFSGRQFSNSRSEMNVSTLELGDSALYLCASSEGAFGYTFGSGTRLTVV.

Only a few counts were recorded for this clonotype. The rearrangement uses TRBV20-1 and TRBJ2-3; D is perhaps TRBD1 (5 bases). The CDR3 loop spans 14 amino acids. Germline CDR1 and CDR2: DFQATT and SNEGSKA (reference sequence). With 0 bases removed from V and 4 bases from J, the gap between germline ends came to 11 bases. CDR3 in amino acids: CSARDDREADTQYF. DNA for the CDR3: TGCAGTGCTAGAGACGACAGAGAGGCAGATACGCAGTATTTT.

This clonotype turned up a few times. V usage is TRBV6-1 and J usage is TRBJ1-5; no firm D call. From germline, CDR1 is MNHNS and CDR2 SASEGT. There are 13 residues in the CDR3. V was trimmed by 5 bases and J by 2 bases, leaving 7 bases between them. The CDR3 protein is CASSPNGNQPQHF. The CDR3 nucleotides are TGTGCCAGCAGTCCTAATGGCAATCAGCCCCAGCATTTT.

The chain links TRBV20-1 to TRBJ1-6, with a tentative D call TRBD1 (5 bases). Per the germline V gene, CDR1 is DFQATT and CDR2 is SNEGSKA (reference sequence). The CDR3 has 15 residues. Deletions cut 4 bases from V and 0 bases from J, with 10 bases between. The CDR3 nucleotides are TGCAGTGCTAAGGGGTTAAGCTCCTATAATTCACCCCTCCACTTT. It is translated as CSAKGLSSYNSPLHF.

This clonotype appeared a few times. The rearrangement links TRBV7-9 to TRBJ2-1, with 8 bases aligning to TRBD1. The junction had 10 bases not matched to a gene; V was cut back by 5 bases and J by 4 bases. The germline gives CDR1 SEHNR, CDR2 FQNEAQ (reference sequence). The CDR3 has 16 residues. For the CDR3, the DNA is TGTGCCAGCAGCGACAGGCCGGGACAGGTGTACAATGAGCAGTTCTTC. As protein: CASSDRPGQVYNEQFF.

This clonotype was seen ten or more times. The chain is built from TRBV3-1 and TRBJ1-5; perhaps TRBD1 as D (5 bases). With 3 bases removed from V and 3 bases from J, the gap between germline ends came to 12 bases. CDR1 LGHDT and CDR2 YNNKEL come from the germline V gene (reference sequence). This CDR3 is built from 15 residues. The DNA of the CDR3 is TGTGCCAGCAGCCAGTTCAGGGCCACCAATCAGCCCCAGCATTTT. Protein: CASSQFRATNQPQHF.

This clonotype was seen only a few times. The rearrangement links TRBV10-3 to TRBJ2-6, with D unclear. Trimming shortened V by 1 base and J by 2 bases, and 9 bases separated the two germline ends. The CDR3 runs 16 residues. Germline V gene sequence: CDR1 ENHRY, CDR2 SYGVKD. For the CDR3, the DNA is TGTGCCATCAGTGAGTTGGGGAAAACTGGGGCCAACGTCCTGACTTTC. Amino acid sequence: CAISELGKTGANVLTF.

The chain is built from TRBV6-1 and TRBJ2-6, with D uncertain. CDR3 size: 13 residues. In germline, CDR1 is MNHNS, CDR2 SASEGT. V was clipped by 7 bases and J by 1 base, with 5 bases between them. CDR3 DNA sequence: TGTGCCAGCACAGGATCTGGGGCCAACGTCCTGACTTTC. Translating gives CASTGSGANVLTF.

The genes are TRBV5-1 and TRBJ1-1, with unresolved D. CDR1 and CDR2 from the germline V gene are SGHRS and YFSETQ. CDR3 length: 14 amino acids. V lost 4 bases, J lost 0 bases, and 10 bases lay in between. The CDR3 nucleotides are TGCGCCAGCAGCCTCGCGGCGATGAACACTGAAGCTTTCTTT. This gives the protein CASSLAAMNTEAFF. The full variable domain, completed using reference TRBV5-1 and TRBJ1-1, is KAGVTQTPRYLIKTRGQQVTLSCSPISGHRSVSWYQQTPGQGLQFLFEYFSETQRNKGNFPGRFSGRQFSNSRSEMNVSTLELGDSALYLCASSLAAMNTEAFFGQGTRLTVV.

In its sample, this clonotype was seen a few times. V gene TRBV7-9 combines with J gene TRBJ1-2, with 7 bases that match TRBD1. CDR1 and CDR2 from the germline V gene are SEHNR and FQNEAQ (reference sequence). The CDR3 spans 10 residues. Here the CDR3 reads CATGDYGYTF. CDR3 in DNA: TGTGCAACAGGGGACTATGGCTACACCTTC.

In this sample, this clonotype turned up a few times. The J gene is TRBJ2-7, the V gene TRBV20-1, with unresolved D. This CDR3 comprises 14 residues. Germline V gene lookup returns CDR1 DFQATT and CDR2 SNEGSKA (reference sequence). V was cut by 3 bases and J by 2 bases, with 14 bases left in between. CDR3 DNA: TGCAGTGCTAGTGGTTCCAAGACGACCTACGAGCAGTACTTC. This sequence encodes CSASGSKTTYEQYF.

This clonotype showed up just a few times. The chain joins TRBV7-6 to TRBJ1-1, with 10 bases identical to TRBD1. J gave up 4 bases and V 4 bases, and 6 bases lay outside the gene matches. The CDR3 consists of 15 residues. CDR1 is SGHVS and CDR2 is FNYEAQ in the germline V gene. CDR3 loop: CASSSDRGPGTEAFF. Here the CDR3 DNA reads TGTGCCAGCAGCTCCGACAGGGGGCCTGGCACTGAAGCTTTCTTT.

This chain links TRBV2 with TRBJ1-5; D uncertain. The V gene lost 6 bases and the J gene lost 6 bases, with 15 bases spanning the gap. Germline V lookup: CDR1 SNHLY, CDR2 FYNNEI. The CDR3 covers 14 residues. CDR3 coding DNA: TGTGCCAGCAGGTCGAGGCAGAGAGGTCAGCCCCAGCATTTT. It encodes CASRSRQRGQPQHF.

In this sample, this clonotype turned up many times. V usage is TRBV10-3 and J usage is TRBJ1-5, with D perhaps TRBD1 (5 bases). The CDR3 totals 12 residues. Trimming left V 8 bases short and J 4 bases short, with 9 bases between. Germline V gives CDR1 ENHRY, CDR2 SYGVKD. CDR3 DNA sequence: TGTGCCATCGGGGCAGCTAATCAGCCCCAGCATTTT. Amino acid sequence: CAIGAANQPQHF.

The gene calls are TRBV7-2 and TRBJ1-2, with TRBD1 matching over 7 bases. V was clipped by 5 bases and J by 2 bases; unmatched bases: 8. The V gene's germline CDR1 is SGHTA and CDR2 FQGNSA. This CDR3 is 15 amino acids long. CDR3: CASSVGTVENYGYTF. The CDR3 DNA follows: TGTGCCAGCAGCGTCGGGACAGTAGAAAACTATGGCTACACCTTC.

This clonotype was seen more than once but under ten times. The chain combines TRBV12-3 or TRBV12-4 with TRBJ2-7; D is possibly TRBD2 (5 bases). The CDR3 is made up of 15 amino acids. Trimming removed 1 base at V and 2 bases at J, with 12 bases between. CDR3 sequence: CASSLERGSTYEQYF. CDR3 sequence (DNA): TGTGCCAGCAGTTTAGAACGGGGAAGCACCTACGAGCAGTACTTC.

The CDR3 protein is CASSPRSGGPSTDTQYF. CDR3 DNA sequence: TGTGCCAGCTCACCACGGTCCGGCGGTCCTTCCACAGATACGCAGTATTTT. This chain joins TRBV18 and TRBJ2-3; no definite D call. CDR3 size: 17 residues. The germline V and J ends were trimmed by 1 base and 2 bases, with 16 bases remaining between them. Per germline, CDR1 KGHSH and CDR2 LQKENI.

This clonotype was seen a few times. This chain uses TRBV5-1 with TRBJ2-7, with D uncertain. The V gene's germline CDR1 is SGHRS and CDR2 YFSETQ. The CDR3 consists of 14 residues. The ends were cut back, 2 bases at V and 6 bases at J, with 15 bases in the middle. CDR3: CASSFPESGGEQYF. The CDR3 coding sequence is TGCGCCAGCAGCTTCCCCGAGTCGGGTGGCGAGCAGTACTTC. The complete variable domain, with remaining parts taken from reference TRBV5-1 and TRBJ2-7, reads KAGVTQTPRYLIKTRGQQVTLSCSPISGHRSVSWYQQTPGQGLQFLFEYFSETQRNKGNFPGRFSGRQFSNSRSEMNVSTLELGDSALYLCASSFPESGGEQYFGPGTRLTVT.

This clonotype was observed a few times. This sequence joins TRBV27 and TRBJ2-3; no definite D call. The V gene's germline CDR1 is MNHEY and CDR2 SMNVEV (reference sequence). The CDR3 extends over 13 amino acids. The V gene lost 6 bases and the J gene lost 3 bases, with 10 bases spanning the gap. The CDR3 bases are TGTGCCAGCAGCCGGTTGGGGACAGATACGCAGTATTTT. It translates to CASSRLGTDTQYF.

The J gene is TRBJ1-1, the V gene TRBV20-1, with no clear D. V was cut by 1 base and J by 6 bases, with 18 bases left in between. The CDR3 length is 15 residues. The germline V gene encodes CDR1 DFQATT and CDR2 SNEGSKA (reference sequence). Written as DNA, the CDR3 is TGCAGTGCTAGAGGGGATCGGAAAGGGAAGGCTGAAGCTTTCTTT. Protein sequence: CSARGDRKGKAEAFF.

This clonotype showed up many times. CDR3 in amino acids: CASSFGNTEAFF. Written as DNA, the CDR3 is TGTGCCAGCAGCTTCGGGAACACTGAAGCTTTCTTT. This chain uses TRBV12-3 or TRBV12-4 with TRBJ1-1; D is ambiguous. The CDR3 runs 12 residues. V lost 6 bases and J 1 base, leaving 6 bases between the germline ends.

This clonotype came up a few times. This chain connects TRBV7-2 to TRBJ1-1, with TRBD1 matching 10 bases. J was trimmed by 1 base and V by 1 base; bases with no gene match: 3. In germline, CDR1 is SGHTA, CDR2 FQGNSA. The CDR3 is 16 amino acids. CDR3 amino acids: CASSLGTGGWNTEAFF. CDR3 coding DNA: TGTGCCAGCAGCTTAGGGACAGGGGGGTGGAACACTGAAGCTTTCTTT.

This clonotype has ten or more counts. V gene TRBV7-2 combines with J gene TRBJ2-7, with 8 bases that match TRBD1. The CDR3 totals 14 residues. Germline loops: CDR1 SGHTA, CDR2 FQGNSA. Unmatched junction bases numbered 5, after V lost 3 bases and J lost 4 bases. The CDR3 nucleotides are TGTGCCAGCAGCTTTCAGGGGGCGAGTTACGAGCAGTACTTC. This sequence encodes CASSFQGASYEQYF.

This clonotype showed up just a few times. The CDR3 loop reads CASSEALDLQETQYF. Written as DNA, the CDR3 is TGTGCCAGCAGTGAAGCCCTCGACCTTCAAGAGACCCAGTACTTC. The V call is TRBV6-1, the J call TRBJ2-5; D call uncertain. CDR1 and CDR2 from the germline V gene are MNHNS and SASEGT. The CDR3 is made up of 15 amino acids. Trimming cost V 0 bases and J 2 bases, with 10 bases left between them.